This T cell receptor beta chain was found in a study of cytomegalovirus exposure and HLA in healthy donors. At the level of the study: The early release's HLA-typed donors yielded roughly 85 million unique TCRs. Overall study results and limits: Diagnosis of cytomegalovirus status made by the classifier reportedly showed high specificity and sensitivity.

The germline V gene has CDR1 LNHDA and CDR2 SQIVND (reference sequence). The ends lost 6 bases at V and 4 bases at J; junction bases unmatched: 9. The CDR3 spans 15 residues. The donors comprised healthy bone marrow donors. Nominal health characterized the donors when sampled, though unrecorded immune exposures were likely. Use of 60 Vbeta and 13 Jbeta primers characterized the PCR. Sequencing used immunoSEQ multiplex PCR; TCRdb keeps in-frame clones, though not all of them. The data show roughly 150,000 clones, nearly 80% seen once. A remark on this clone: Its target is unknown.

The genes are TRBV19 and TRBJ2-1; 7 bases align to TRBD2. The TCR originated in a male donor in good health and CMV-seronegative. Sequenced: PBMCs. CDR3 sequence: CASSRRSGDYNEQFF. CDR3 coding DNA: TGTGCCAGTAGCCGGAGGAGCGGGGATTACAATGAGCAGTTCTTC.